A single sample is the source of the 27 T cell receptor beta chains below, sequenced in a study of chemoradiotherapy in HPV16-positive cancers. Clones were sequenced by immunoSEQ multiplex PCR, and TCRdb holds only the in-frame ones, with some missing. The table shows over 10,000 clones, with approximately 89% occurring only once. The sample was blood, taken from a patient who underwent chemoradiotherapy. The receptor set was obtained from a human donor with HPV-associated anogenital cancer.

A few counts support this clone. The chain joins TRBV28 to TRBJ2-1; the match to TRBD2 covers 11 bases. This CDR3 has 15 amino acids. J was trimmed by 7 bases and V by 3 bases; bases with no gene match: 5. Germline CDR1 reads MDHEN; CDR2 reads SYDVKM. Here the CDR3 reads CASSFVAGGQNEQFF. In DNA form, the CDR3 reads TGTGCCAGCAGTTTTGTAGCGGGAGGGCAGAATGAGCAGTTCTTC.

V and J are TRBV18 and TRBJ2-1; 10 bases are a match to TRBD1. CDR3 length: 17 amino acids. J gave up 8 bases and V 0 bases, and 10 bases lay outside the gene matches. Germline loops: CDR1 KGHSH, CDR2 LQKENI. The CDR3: CASSPPITDRGRDEQFF. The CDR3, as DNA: TGTGCCAGCTCACCACCGATCACCGACAGGGGGCGCGATGAGCAGTTCTTC.

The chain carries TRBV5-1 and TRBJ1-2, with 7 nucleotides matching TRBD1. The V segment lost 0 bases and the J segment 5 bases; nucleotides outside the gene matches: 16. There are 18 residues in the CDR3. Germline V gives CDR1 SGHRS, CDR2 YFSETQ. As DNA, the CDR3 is TGCGCCAGCAGCTTGGCCCCGGGGGGGACAGCTTCACCTTATGGCTACACCTTC. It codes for CASSLAPGGTASPYGYTF.

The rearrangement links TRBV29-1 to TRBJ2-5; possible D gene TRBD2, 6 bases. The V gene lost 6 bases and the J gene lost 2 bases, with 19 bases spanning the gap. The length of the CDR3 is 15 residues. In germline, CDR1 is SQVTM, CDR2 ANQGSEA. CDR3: CSVHRGARRQETQYF. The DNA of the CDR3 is TGCAGCGTCCATCGCGGGGCTAGGCGACAAGAGACCCAGTACTTC.

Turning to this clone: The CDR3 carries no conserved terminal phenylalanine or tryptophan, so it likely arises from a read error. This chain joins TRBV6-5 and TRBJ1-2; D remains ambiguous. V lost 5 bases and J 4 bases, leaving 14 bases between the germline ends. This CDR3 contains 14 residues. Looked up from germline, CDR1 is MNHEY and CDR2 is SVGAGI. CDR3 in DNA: TGTGCCAGCAGTCCCGAGGGTGGGCTCTATGGCTACACCCTC. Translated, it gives CASSPEGGLYGYTL.

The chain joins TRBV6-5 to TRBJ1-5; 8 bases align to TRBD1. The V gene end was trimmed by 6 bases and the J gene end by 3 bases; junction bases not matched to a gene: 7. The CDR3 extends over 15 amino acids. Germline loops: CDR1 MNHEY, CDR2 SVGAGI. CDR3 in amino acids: CASSFDRGPNQPQHF. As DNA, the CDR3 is TGTGCCAGCAGCTTCGACAGGGGCCCCAATCAGCCCCAGCATTTT.

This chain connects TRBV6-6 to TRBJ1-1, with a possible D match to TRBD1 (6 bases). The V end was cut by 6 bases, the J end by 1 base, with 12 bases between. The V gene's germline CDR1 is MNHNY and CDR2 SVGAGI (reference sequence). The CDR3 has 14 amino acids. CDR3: CASRQGMSNTEAFF. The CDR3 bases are TGTGCCAGCAGACAGGGAATGTCGAACACTGAAGCTTTCTTT.

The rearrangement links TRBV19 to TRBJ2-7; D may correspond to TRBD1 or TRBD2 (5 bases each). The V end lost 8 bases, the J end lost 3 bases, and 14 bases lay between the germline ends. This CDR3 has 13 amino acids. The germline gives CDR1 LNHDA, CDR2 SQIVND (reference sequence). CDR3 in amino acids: CASRGDNYYEQYF. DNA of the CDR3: TGTGCCAGTCGAGGGGATAACTACTACGAGCAGTACTTC.

This CDR3 reads CASSDGTGGTGANVLTF. CDR3 bases: TGTGCCAGCAGTGACGGGACAGGGGGCACTGGGGCCAACGTCCTGACTTTC. V gene TRBV25-1 combines with J gene TRBJ2-6; 12 bases line up with TRBD1. This CDR3 is built from 17 residues. V lost 3 bases to trimming and J lost 2 bases; unmatched junction nucleotides: 2. Germline V gene lookup returns CDR1 MGHDK and CDR2 SYGVNS. Looking up the rest from reference TRBV25-1 and TRBJ2-6 gives the full variable domain: EADIYQTPRYLVIGTGKKITLECSQTMGHDKMYWYQQDPGMELHLIHYSYGVNSTEKGDLSSESTVSRIRTEHFPLTLESARPSHTSQYLCASSDGTGGTGANVLTFGAGSRLTVL.

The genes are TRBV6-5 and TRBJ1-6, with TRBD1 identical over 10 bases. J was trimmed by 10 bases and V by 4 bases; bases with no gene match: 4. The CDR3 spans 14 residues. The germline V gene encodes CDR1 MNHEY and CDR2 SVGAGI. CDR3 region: CASSSGQGGSPLHF. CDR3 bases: TGTGCCAGCAGTTCCGGACAGGGGGGGTCACCCCTCCACTTT.

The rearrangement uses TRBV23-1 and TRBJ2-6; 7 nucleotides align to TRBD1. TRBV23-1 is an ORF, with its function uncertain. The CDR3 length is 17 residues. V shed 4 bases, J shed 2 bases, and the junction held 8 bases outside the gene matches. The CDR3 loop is CASSRGQPPAGANVLTF. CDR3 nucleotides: TGCGCCAGCAGTCGGGGACAGCCCCCCGCTGGGGCCAACGTCCTGACTTTC.

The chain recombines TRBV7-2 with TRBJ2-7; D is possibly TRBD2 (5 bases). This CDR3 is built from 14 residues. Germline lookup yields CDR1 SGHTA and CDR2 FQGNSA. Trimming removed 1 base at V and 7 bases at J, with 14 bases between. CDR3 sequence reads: CASSLDSRVREQYF. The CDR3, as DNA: TGTGCCAGCAGCTTAGACTCGCGGGTGAGAGAGCAGTACTTC.

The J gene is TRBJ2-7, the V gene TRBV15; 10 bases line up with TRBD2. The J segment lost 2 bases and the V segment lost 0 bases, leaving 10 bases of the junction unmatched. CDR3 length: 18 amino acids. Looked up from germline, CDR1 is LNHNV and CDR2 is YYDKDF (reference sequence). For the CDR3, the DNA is TGTGCCACCAGCAGAGATCCTGGAACTAGCGGGATCCCCTACGAGCAGTACTTC. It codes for CATSRDPGTSGIPYEQYF.

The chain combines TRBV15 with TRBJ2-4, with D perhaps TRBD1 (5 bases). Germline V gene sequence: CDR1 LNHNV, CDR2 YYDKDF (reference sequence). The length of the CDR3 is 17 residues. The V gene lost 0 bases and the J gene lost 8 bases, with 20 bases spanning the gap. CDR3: CATSRDAGSLPKDIQYF. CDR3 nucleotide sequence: TGTGCCACCAGCAGAGATGCAGGGTCATTACCAAAGGACATTCAGTACTTC.

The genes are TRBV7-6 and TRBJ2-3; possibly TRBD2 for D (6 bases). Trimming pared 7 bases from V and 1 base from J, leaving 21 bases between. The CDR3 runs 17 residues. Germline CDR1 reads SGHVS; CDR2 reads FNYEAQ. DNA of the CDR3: TGTGCCAGCATCTCCGGCTGGGCCGGGAGTGGCACAGATACGCAGTATTTT. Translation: CASISGWAGSGTDTQYF.

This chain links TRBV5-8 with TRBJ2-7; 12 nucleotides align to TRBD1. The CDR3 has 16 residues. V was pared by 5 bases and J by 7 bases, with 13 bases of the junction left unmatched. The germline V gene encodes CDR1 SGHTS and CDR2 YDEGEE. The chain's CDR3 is CASSPRVGQGAREQYF. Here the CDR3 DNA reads TGTGCCAGCAGTCCCCGGGTGGGACAGGGGGCGCGGGAGCAGTACTTC. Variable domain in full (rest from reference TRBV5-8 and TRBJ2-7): EAGVTQSPTHLIKTRGQQATLRCSPISGHTSVYWYQQALGLGLQFLLWYDEGEERNRGNFPPRFSGRQFPNYSSELNVNALELEDSALYLCASSPRVGQGAREQYFGPGTRLTVT.

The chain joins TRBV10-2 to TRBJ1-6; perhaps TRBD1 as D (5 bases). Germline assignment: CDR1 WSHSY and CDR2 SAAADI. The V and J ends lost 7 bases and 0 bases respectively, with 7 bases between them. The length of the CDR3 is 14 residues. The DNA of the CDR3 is TGCGCCAGCAACGGGGGCTCCTATAATTCACCCCTCCACTTT. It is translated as CASNGGSYNSPLHF.

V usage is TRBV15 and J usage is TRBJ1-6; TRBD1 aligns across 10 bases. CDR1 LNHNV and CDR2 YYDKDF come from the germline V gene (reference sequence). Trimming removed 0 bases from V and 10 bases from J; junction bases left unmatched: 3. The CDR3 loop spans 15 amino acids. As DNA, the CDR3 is TGTGCCACCAGCAGAGATATGACAGGGGGCTCACCCCTCCACTTT. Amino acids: CATSRDMTGGSPLHF. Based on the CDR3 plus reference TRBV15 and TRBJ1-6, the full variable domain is DAMVIQNPRYQVTQFGKPVTLSCSQTLNHNVMYWYQQKSSQAPKLLFHYYDKDFNNEADTPDNFQSRRPNTSFCFLDIRSPGLGDTAMYLCATSRDMTGGSPLHFGNGTRLTVT.

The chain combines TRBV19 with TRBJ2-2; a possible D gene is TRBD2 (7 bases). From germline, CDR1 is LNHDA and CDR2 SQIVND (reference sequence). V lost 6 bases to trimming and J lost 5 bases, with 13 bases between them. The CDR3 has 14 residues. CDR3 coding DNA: TGTGCCAGTAGGGTACAGGGAGGGACCGGGGAGCTGTTTTTT. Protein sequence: CASRVQGGTGELFF.

This CDR3 is CASSFRGDNEQFF. For the CDR3, the DNA is TGCGCCAGCAGCTTTCGGGGGGACAATGAGCAGTTCTTC. This rearrangement joins TRBV5-1 to TRBJ2-1; 7 bases are a match to TRBD2. V shed 2 bases and J 5 bases; nucleotides not matched to a gene: 1. Germline assignment: CDR1 SGHRS and CDR2 YFSETQ. This CDR3 comprises 13 residues.

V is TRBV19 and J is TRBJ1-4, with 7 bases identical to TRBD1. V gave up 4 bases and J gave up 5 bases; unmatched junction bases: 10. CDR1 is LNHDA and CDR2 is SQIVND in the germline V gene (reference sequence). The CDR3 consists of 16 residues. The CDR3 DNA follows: TGTGCCAGTAGTACCCCTCGGACAGGTCGGAATGAAAAACTGTTTTTT. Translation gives CASSTPRTGRNEKLFF.

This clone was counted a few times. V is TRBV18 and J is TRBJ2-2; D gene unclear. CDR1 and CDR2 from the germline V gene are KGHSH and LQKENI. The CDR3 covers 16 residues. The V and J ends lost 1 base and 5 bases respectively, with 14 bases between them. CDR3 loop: CASSPRQLAMTGELFF. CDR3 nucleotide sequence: TGTGCCAGCTCACCACGGCAGCTGGCGATGACCGGGGAGCTGTTTTTT.

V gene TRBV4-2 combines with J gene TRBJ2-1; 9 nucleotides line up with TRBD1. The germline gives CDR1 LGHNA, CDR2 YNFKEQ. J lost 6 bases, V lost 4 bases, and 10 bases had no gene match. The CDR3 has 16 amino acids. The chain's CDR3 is CASSPGGTGHFNEQFF. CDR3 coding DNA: TGTGCCAGCAGCCCAGGAGGGACAGGGCATTTCAATGAGCAGTTCTTC.

CDR3 sequence (DNA): TGTGCCAGCAGCTTACTAGAGGTGGTACTGAATGACACAGATACGCAGTATTTT. Translating it yields CASSLLEVVLNDTDTQYF. The V and J genes are TRBV7-8 and TRBJ2-3, with no clear D. CDR3 size: 18 residues. V shed 2 bases and J shed 2 bases, with 20 bases lying between them. Germline V gene data show CDR1 as SGHVS and CDR2 as FQNEAQ. The variable domain in full, with the rest retrieved from reference TRBV7-8 and TRBJ2-3, is GAGVSQSPRYKVAKRGQDVALRCDPISGHVSLFWYQQALGQGPEFLTYFQNEAQLDKSGLPSDRFFAERPEGSVSTLKIQRTQQEDSAVYLCASSLLEVVLNDTDTQYFGPGTRLTVL.

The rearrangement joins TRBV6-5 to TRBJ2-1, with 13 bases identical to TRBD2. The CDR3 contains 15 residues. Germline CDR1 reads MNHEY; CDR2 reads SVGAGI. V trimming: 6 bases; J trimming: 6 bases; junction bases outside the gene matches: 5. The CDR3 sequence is CASSETSGRANEQFF. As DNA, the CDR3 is TGTGCCAGCAGCGAAACTAGCGGGAGGGCCAATGAGCAGTTCTTC.

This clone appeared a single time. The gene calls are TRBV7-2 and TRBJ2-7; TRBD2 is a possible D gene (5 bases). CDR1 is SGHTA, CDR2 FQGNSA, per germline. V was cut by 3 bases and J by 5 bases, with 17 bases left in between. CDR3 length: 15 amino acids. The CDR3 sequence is CASSFIGDLVHEQYF. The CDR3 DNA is TGTGCCAGCAGCTTTATCGGGGATCTGGTTCACGAGCAGTACTTC.

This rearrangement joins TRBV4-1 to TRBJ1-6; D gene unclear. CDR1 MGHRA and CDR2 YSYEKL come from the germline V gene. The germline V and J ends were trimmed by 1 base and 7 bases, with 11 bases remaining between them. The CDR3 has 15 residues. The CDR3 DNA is TGCGCCAGCAGCCAAGTCCGGGTGGGAAATTCACCCCTCCACTTT. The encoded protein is CASSQVRVGNSPLHF.